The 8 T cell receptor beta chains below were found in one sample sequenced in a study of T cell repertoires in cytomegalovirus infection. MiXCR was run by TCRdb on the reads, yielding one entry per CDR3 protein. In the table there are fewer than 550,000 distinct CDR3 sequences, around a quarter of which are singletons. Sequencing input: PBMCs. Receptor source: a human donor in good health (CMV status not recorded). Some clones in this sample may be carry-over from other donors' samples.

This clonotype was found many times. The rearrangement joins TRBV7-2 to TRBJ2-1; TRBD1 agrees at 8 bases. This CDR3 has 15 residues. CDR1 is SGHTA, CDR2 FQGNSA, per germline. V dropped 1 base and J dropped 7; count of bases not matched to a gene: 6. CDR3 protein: CASSLVGQGRNEQFF. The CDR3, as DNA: TGTGCCAGCAGCTTAGTTGGACAGGGTCGGAATGAGCAGTTCTTC.

The CDR3 is CASSSGQGIDTQYF. Written as DNA, the CDR3 is TGTGCCAGCAGCTCAGGACAGGGGATAGATACGCAGTATTTT. The chain has TRBV13 and TRBJ2-3, with 9 bases that match TRBD1. V lost 4 bases to trimming and J lost 5 bases; unmatched junction nucleotides: 4. Per the germline V gene, CDR1 is PRHDT and CDR2 is FYEKMQ (reference sequence). The CDR3 loop spans 14 amino acids. The variable domain in full, completed from reference TRBV13 and TRBJ2-3, reads AAGVIQSPRHLIKEKRETATLKCYPIPRHDTVYWYQQGPGQDPQFLISFYEKMQSDKGSIPDRFSAQQFSDYHSELNMSSLELGDSALYFCASSSGQGIDTQYFGPGTRLTVL.

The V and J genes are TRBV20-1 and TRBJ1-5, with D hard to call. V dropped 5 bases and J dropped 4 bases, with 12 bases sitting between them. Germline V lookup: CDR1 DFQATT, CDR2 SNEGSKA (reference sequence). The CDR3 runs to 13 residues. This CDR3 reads CSAFAGGNQPQHF. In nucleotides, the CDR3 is TGCAGTGCTTTTGCGGGAGGGAATCAGCCCCAGCATTTT.

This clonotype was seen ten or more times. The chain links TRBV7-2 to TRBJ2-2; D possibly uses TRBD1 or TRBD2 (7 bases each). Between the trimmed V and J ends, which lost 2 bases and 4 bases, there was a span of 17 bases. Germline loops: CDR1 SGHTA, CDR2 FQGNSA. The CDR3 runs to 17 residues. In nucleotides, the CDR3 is TGTGCCAGCAGCTTACAGGGGGGAGGGCCTGGCACCGGGGAGCTGTTTTTT. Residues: CASSLQGGGPGTGELFF.

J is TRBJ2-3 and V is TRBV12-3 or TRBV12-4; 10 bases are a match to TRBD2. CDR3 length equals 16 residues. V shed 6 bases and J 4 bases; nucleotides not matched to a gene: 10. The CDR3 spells CASRSSGRAGADTQYF. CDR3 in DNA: TGTGCCAGCAGAAGCAGCGGGAGGGCCGGGGCAGATACGCAGTATTTT.

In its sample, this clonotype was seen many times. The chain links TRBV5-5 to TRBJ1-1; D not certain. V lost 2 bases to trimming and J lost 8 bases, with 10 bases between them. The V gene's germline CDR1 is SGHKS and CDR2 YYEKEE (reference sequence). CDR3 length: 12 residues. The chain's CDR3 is CASSFGLHEAFF. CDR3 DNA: TGTGCCAGCAGCTTCGGGCTTCACGAAGCTTTCTTT.

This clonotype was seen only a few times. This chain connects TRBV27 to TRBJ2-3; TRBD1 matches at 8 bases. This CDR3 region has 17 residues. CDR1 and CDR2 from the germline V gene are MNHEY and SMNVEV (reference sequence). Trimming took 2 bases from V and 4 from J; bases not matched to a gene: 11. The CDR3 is CASSLARTGLKSDTQYF. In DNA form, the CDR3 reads TGTGCCAGCAGTTTAGCAAGGACAGGGTTGAAATCAGATACGCAGTATTTT.

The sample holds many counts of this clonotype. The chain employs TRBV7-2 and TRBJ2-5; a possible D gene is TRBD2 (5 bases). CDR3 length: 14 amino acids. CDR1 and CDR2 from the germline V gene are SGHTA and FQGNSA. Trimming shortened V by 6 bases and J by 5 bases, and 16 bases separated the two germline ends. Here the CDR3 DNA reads TGTGCCAGCAGTTTGGGTCAGAGGGTTGAGACCCAGTACTTC. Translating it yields CASSLGQRVETQYF.